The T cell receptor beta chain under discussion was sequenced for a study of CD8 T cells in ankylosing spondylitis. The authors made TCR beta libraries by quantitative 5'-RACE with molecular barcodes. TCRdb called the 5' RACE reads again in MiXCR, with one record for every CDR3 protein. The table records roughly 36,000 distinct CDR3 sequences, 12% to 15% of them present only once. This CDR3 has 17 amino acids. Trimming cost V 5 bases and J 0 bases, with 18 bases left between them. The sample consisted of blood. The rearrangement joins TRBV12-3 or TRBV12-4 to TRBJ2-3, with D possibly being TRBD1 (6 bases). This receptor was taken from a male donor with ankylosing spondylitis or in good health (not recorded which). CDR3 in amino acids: CASSAYRDISSTDTQYF. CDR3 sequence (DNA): TGTGCCAGCAGTGCATACCGGGACATCTCTAGCACAGATACGCAGTATTTT.